This T cell receptor beta chain was recovered during a study of cytomegalovirus exposure and HLA in healthy donors. Study results and caveats: In a later analysis, V- and J-gene trimming of beta chains associated with a DCLRE1C missense variant, replicated independently.

There are 17 residues in the CDR3. From germline, CDR1 is SGHRS and CDR2 YFSETQ. With V trimmed by 4 bases and J by 4 bases, 8 bases remained unmatched. PCR used 60 Vbeta primers and 13 Jbeta primers. Profiled with immunoSEQ multiplex PCR; TCRdb holds only in-frame clones, not every one. The top ten clones hold about 2% of a sample with 150,000 to 200,000 clones, about 80% of them seen once. In the case of this clone: Its matching antigen is unknown.

What was sequenced was PBMCs. This TCR was sampled from a woman in her late teens or twenties in good health and CMV-seropositive. The rearrangement joins TRBV5-1 to TRBJ2-5; 15 bases are a match to TRBD2. This CDR3 is CASSPWTSGGARETQYF. CDR3 nucleotide sequence: TGCGCCAGCAGCCCATGGACTAGCGGGGGGGCCAGAGAGACCCAGTACTTC. Together with reference TRBV5-1 and TRBJ2-5, the CDR3 gives the full variable domain: KAGVTQTPRYLIKTRGQQVTLSCSPISGHRSVSWYQQTPGQGLQFLFEYFSETQRNKGNFPGRFSGRQFSNSRSEMNVSTLELGDSALYLCASSPWTSGGARETQYFGPGTRLLVL.